This T cell receptor (beta chain) is drawn from a study of shared clonotypes between healthy human individuals (TCRdb year 2020). At the level of the whole study: The cohort included three men and two women between 18 and 49 years of age. For each donor, three plates each were used for CD4 naive and CD4 memory, two plates were used for CD8 naive, and one plate was used for CD8 memory. To estimate repertoire size and how much clonotype sharing occurs between individuals, the study deeply sequenced the blood TCR repertoires of 4 to 6 healthy adults. To increase sequencing depth and limit assay-specific biases, different laboratories used diverse techniques to prepare libraries and sequence TCR repertoires. Leukapheresis yielded between about 0.9 and 9 billion PBMCs per donor.

The germline V gene gives CDR1 as LGHNA and CDR2 as YNFKEQ. The cysteine opens and the phenylalanine closes a CDR3 of 16 amino acids. Of all the DNA, just the CDR3 is kept, 48 bases in frame from base 1. Cut back by 0 bases and 2 bases, the V and J ends lie 11 bases apart. A remark on this clone: Its specific antigen is unknown. Per-base quality was not reported, and no clone a single base away is much larger than it.

Using the deep immunoSEQ assay, multiplex PCR amplified TCR CDR3 regions from genomic DNA. For each cell subset, the extracted genomic DNA was distributed evenly across all wells of several immunoSEQ 96-well plates, and each plate served as one replicate. For sorted subsets, around 0.2 ug genomic DNA, equal to about 30,000 T cell genomes, was loaded into each replicate PCR. Purified libraries were measured with a Qubit 3.0 fluorometer, size-checked on a Bioanalyzer 2100, and measured again with the KAPA Library Quantification kit. Every immunoSEQ 96-well plate was sequenced on a separate single-read 150-cycle Illumina NextSeq 550 flow cell. In the authors' own workflow: Because the immunoSEQ output included only junctional sequences and no quality scores, the filtering could not be the same as the filtering used for full-length reads. Sequences were annotated with PyIR, a Python wrapper for IgBLAST v1.9, and V/J genes and CDR3 were assigned using IMGT germline references. Reads with weak V/J assignments (E-value above 1e-6), missing CDR3, stop codons, out-of-frame junctions, or ambiguous translated residues were removed. A V3J clonotype was defined by an identical inferred V gene, J gene, and CDR3 amino acid sequence. Percentage overlap between repertoires was calculated by dividing the number of shared unique clonotypes by the size of the smaller repertoire. Richness of each repertoire was evaluated using RTK rarefaction, the Chao1 estimator, and Recon v2.1 estimates of unobserved clonotypes. OLGA was used to compute generation probabilities for all TCRbeta clonotypes that the gDNA method yielded from four donors. Not all clones reach the TCRdb copy of this immuneACCESS table, which keeps in-frame sequences only. Checked studies attribute under half of the gap to unresolved V genes and leave the rest unexplained. Clonal size and the V and J genes are those of that table, whereas D and trimming came from the DNA. In this sample the table shows about 1.5 million clones, 98% of which occur a single time. About 0.45% of the sample is in the top ten clones.

Overall results and qualifications from the work: Clonotypes shared by all four sorted-subset donors showed higher generation probabilities than non-shared clonotypes. Naive subsets generally had larger estimated clonotype richness than memory subsets. Rarefaction of sorted-subset datasets indicated incomplete sequencing despite the large sequencing depth. Because the study included only a small number of donors, the genetic and exposure-history diversity represented was limited. Sharing across several donors was observed for around 4.8% of naive CD4, less than 4% of naive CD8, roughly 2.4% of memory CD4, and 0.4% of memory CD8 clonotypes. Pairwise subsampling led to the expectation that sequencing depth would affect the degree of clonotype sharing among donors. Only blood was sampled, and tissue TCR repertoires likely differ from those in blood.

The donors were healthy, HIV-negative adults who had no recently reported acute infections or vaccinations. Every donor was a Caucasian adult living in Nashville, Tennessee, USA. CD4+ T cells were enriched by magnetic negative selection, after which naive cells were positively selected on CD45RA and the negative fraction was taken as the memory subset. After blood collection by leukapheresis, PBMCs were isolated using Ficoll-Histopaque density gradient centrifugation and then cryopreserved in the vapor phase of liquid nitrogen. Analytical flow cytometry was used to check the purity and quantity of each magnetically sorted T cell population. From each sorted fraction, genomic DNA was isolated and quantified by UV absorbance on a Nanodrop 2000c.

The rearranged chain carries TRBV4-2 and TRBJ2-1, and the D gene may be TRBD1, 5 bases matching. The origin of this receptor is a man aged 30 to 39 in good health. Sequencing was performed on naive CD4+ T cells sorted from blood. Interpreted using the paper, the cell subset or site label stands for: CD45RA+ positively selected. The nucleotide sequence reads as follows: TGTGCCAGCAGCCAAGAACCGTGGACAACCTACAATGAGCAGTTCTTC. Its translation reads: CASSQEPWTTYNEQFF.